The 31 T cell receptor beta chains listed next were all sequenced from one sample in a study of early T cells in non-severe SARS-CoV-2 infection. TCRdb re-called the 5' RACE reads with MiXCR, one entry per CDR3 protein. The sample holds roughly 50,000 distinct CDR3 sequences, around 7.7% seen once. The specimen comprised whole blood, sampled at baseline. The receptors come from an adult who was a healthcare worker with PCR-confirmed SARS-CoV-2 infection or an uninfected control (not recorded which).

This clonotype was detected many times. The chain has TRBV28 and TRBJ1-6; 11 bases line up with TRBD1. Looked up from germline, CDR1 is MDHEN and CDR2 is SYDVKM. The CDR3 runs to 17 residues. Losses at the gene ends were 7 bases for V and 2 bases for J; bases not matched to a gene: 7. The CDR3 DNA reads TGTGCCAGCACGGGACAGGGGGAGACCGCCTATAATTCACCCCTCCACTTT. Protein sequence: CASTGQGETAYNSPLHF.

The chain recombines TRBV5-1 with TRBJ2-3; TRBD2 matches 8 bases. Germline V lookup: CDR1 SGHRS, CDR2 YFSETQ. The CDR3 covers 14 residues. V shed 4 bases and J 3 bases; nucleotides not matched to a gene: 4. The DNA for the CDR3 is TGCGCCAGCAGCCCGGGACTAGAAACAGATACGCAGTATTTT. This encodes CASSPGLETDTQYF.

This clonotype occurred many times. V usage is TRBV30 and J usage is TRBJ1-1; 7 positions match TRBD1. Per germline, CDR1 GTSNPN and CDR2 SVGIG (reference sequence). J lost 4 bases, V lost 3 bases, and 17 bases had no gene match. This CDR3 is 17 amino acids long. The CDR3 region is CAWRDTSGQLTPTEAFF. The CDR3 nucleotides are TGTGCCTGGAGAGACACCTCGGGACAGCTTACTCCCACTGAAGCTTTCTTT.

This sequence joins TRBV12-3 or TRBV12-4 and TRBJ2-1; tentative D call: TRBD2 (5 bases). CDR3 length: 14 amino acids. Deletions cut 7 bases from V and 2 bases from J, with 12 bases between. CDR3 DNA: TGTGCCAGCATCAGGACTGAAGCCTACAATGAGCAGTTCTTC. As protein: CASIRTEAYNEQFF.

The chain is built from TRBV10-3 and TRBJ2-1, with TRBD1 identical over 10 bases. This CDR3 spans 14 amino acids. The ends lost 10 bases at V and 6 bases at J; junction bases unmatched: 9. Germline-derived CDR1 and CDR2 are ENHRY and SYGVKD. CDR3 region: CATQGTGVGNEQFF. The CDR3 nucleotides read TGTGCCACCCAAGGGACAGGGGTTGGCAATGAGCAGTTCTTC.

This clonotype has ten or more counts. The chain recombines TRBV2 with TRBJ2-2, with 10 bases that match TRBD1. Per the germline V gene, CDR1 is SNHLY and CDR2 is FYNNEI. CDR3 size: 14 residues. The V gene end was trimmed by 8 bases and the J gene end by 4 bases; junction bases not matched to a gene: 4. CDR3 region: CASGGQGSTGELFF. CDR3 sequence (DNA): TGTGCCAGCGGGGGACAGGGGTCCACCGGGGAGCTGTTTTTT.

This clonotype was counted a few times. The chain carries TRBV28 and TRBJ2-7; 7 bases line up with TRBD2. Germline V gene data show CDR1 as MDHEN and CDR2 as SYDVKM. V lost 7 bases, J lost 3 bases, and 18 bases stayed unmatched. The CDR3 runs to 17 residues. The CDR3 reads CASTPLGEGLMDYEQYF. The CDR3 DNA sequence: TGTGCCAGCACCCCCCTAGGGGAGGGGCTTATGGACTACGAGCAGTACTTC.

This clonotype was found many times. For the CDR3, the DNA is TGCAGCACTCGGATGGGAGATACGCAGTATTTT. Translating gives CSTRMGDTQYF. The V gene is TRBV29-1, the J gene TRBJ2-3, with unresolved D. The ends were cut back, 8 bases at V and 5 bases at J, with 11 bases in the middle. Germline V lookup: CDR1 SQVTM, CDR2 ANQGSEA. The CDR3 runs to 11 residues.

This clonotype was found many times. The rearrangement links TRBV7-2 to TRBJ2-7, with a weak D call TRBD1 (6 bases). Trimming took off 4 bases at V and 5 bases at J, with 12 bases between the two ends. This CDR3 comprises 13 residues. Germline V CDR1 and CDR2: SGHTA, FQGNSA. The CDR3 DNA reads TGTGCCAGCAGCTCGTTCGGACAGAACGAGCAGTACTTC. This encodes CASSSFGQNEQYF.

CDR3 sequence reads: CASSQDNATANTEAFF. CDR3 DNA sequence: TGCGCCAGCAGCCAAGATAACGCCACGGCGAACACTGAAGCTTTCTTT. The V call is TRBV4-3, the J call TRBJ1-1, with D hard to call. Germline CDR1 LGHNA, CDR2 YSLEER. V dropped 0 bases and J dropped 1 base, with 12 bases sitting between them. CDR3 length: 16 amino acids.

The J gene is TRBJ2-3, the V gene TRBV28; 10 nucleotides agree with TRBD2. Germline V gene data show CDR1 as MDHEN and CDR2 as SYDVKM. The CDR3 is 14 residues long. After removal of 4 bases from V and 8 bases from J, the junction contained 6 bases not matched to a gene. As DNA, the CDR3 is TGTGCCAGCAGTTCTAGCGGGAGTTTTGGTACGCAGTATTTT. Amino acid sequence: CASSSSGSFGTQYF.

Ten or more counts support this clonotype. The rearrangement links TRBV20-1 to TRBJ2-7; D not resolved. This CDR3 is 13 amino acids long. The germline CDR1 and CDR2 sequences are DFQATT and SNEGSKA (reference sequence). The ends were cut back, 2 bases at V and 6 bases at J, with 14 bases in the middle. As DNA, the CDR3 is TGCAGTGCTAGACCGAGGCGACCCCCCGAGCAGTACTTC. Translated: CSARPRRPPEQYF.

A few counts support this clonotype. The chain links TRBV20-1 to TRBJ2-3; D possibly corresponds to TRBD2 (5 bases). The germline V gene encodes CDR1 DFQATT and CDR2 SNEGSKA (reference sequence). There are 14 residues in the CDR3. V was pared by 1 base and J by 2 bases, with 10 bases between. CDR3 nucleotide sequence: TGCAGTGCTAGAGCCAGCGGATACACAGATACGCAGTATTTT. Protein product: CSARASGYTDTQYF.

This clonotype showed up just a few times. This sequence joins TRBV13 and TRBJ2-1, with 7 bases fitting TRBD2. J lost 8 bases, V lost 0 bases, and 1 base had no gene match. This CDR3 contains 13 residues. Per germline, CDR1 PRHDT and CDR2 FYEKMQ (reference sequence). The CDR3 DNA is TGTGCCAGCAGCTTAGGGGGAGGGGATGAGCAGTTCTTC. Residues: CASSLGGGDEQFF.

This clonotype was observed many times. The chain combines TRBV7-6 with TRBJ2-5; D is unclear. The germline V gene has CDR1 SGHVS and CDR2 FNYEAQ. The V end lost 3 bases, the J end lost 5 bases, and 13 bases lay between the germline ends. This CDR3 is 14 amino acids long. The CDR3 reads CASSFSSRQETQYF. The CDR3 nucleotides read TGTGCCAGCAGCTTTTCTAGTCGGCAGGAGACCCAGTACTTC.

This clonotype was seen only a few times. The CDR3 DNA reads as TGTGCCAGCAACCCGGTCTCTAACTATGGCTACACCTTC. It specifies CASNPVSNYGYTF. This rearrangement joins TRBV6-2 or TRBV6-3 to TRBJ1-2, with unresolved D. This CDR3 contains 13 residues. Trimming shortened V by 7 bases and J by 0 bases, and 9 bases separated the two germline ends. Germline V gene lookup returns CDR1 MNHEY and CDR2 SVGEGT.

This clonotype showed up just a few times. The chain couples TRBV6-2 or TRBV6-3 to TRBJ1-2; D perhaps matches TRBD1 (5 bases). This CDR3 is 16 amino acids long. Germline V gene data show CDR1 as MNHEY and CDR2 as SVGEGT. The V and J ends lost 5 bases and 4 bases respectively, with 20 bases between them. CDR3 in amino acids: CASSPRTNPWSYGYTF. The CDR3 nucleotides read TGTGCCAGCAGTCCTCGGACAAACCCATGGAGCTATGGCTACACCTTC.

This clonotype has a handful of counts. This sequence joins TRBV7-6 and TRBJ2-5; 9 nucleotides align to TRBD1. V lost 5 bases to trimming and J lost 13 bases; unmatched junction nucleotides: 8. The CDR3 sequence is 12 residues long. CDR1 SGHVS and CDR2 FNYEAQ come from the germline V gene. The CDR3 here is CASSLGTGRLYF. The CDR3 DNA is TGTGCCAGCAGCCTTGGGACAGGGAGGCTGTACTTC. The full variable domain, its missing parts supplied by reference TRBV7-6 and TRBJ2-5, is GAGVSQSPRYKVTKRGQDVALRCDPISGHVSLYWYRQALGQGPEFLTYFNYEAQQDKSGLPNDRFSAERPEGSISTLTIQRTEQRDSAMYRCASSLGTGRLYFGPGTRLLVL.

The chain uses TRBV7-2 and TRBJ2-7; tentative D call: TRBD1 (6 bases). The CDR3 is made up of 13 amino acids. Germline CDR1 is SGHTA and CDR2 is FQGNSA. Trimming removed 4 bases from V and 0 bases from J, with 7 bases in between. CDR3 in DNA: TGTGCCAGCAGCTCGGACAGCTCCTACGAGCAGTACTTC. Encoded protein: CASSSDSSYEQYF. The full variable domain, in which reference TRBV7-2 and TRBJ2-7 provide the parts outside the CDR3, is GAGVSQSPSNKVTEKGKDVELRCDPISGHTALYWYRQSLGQGLEFLIYFQGNSAPDKSGLPSDRFSAERTGGSVSTLTIQRTQQEDSAVYLCASSSDSSYEQYFGPGTRLTVT.

This clonotype was seen at least ten times. The CDR3: CSALPAGAGANVLTF. The CDR3 nucleotides are TGCAGCGCCTTACCAGCGGGAGCTGGGGCCAACGTCCTGACTTTC. The chain combines TRBV29-1 with TRBJ2-6; TRBD2 matches at 8 bases. Per the germline V gene, CDR1 is SQVTM and CDR2 is ANQGSEA. Trimming removed 7 bases from V and 2 bases from J; junction bases left unmatched: 7. The CDR3 has 15 residues.

There are a few counts of this clonotype. The chain uses TRBV5-1 and TRBJ1-2; perhaps TRBD1 as D (5 bases). The germline gives CDR1 SGHRS, CDR2 YFSETQ. This CDR3 is built from 14 residues. Trimming removed 4 bases at V and 0 bases at J, with 10 bases between. The CDR3 region is CASSPGGANYGYTF. The CDR3 nucleotides read TGCGCCAGCAGCCCCGGGGGAGCTAACTATGGCTACACCTTC. Drawing the rest from reference TRBV5-1 and TRBJ1-2, the complete variable domain is KAGVTQTPRYLIKTRGQQVTLSCSPISGHRSVSWYQQTPGQGLQFLFEYFSETQRNKGNFPGRFSGRQFSNSRSEMNVSTLELGDSALYLCASSPGGANYGYTFGSGTRLTVV.

In this sample, this clonotype turned up a few times. J is TRBJ2-1 and V is TRBV12-3 or TRBV12-4, with a weak D call TRBD2 (5 bases). V lost 0 bases and J 9 bases, leaving 15 bases between the germline ends. CDR3 size: 15 residues. CDR3 coding DNA: TGTGCCAGCAGTTTAGCGTCGGGGTCGCCCGGTGAGCAGTTCTTC. As protein: CASSLASGSPGEQFF.

This clonotype was picked up many times. The chain carries TRBV7-9 and TRBJ1-4, with D possibly being TRBD1 (6 bases). The CDR3 is 16 residues long. Germline CDR1 SEHNR, CDR2 FQNEAQ (reference sequence). V was trimmed by 4 bases and J by 2 bases, leaving 14 bases between them. CDR3 protein: CASSSFQGKTNEKLFF. The CDR3 DNA is TGTGCCAGCAGCTCATTTCAGGGGAAGACTAATGAAAAACTGTTTTTT.

This clonotype has a count of ten or more. The V gene is TRBV20-1, the J gene TRBJ2-2, with 10 bases lining up with TRBD2. V was pared by 1 base and J by 3 bases, with 5 bases of the junction left unmatched. Germline CDR1 and CDR2: DFQATT and SNEGSKA (reference sequence). The CDR3 extends over 16 amino acids. For the CDR3, the DNA is TGCAGTGCTAGAGCGATAGCGGGAGGTGACACCGGGGAGCTGTTTTTT. Translating gives CSARAIAGGDTGELFF.

This clonotype has at least ten counts. This chain uses TRBV18 with TRBJ2-2; D ambiguous. The CDR3 extends over 15 amino acids. V lost 3 bases and J lost 0, with 8 bases in between. Germline V CDR1 and CDR2: KGHSH, LQKENI. CDR3: CASSPRLANTGELFF. The CDR3, as DNA: TGTGCCAGCTCACCTCGTTTAGCGAACACCGGGGAGCTGTTTTTT. Supplemented by reference TRBV18 and TRBJ2-2, the full variable domain reads NAGVMQNPRHLVRRRGQEARLRCSPMKGHSHVYWYRQLPEEGLKFMVYLQKENIIDESGMPKERFSAEFPKEGPSILRIQQVVRGDSAAYFCASSPRLANTGELFFGEGSRLTVL.

The chain is built from TRBV20-1 and TRBJ1-1; the D is unclear. Trimming cost V 3 bases and J 7 bases, with 9 bases left between them. The germline V gene has CDR1 DFQATT and CDR2 SNEGSKA (reference sequence). The CDR3 has 11 amino acids. The CDR3 coding sequence is TGCAGTGCTAGCAGGCGGGGTGAAGCTTTCTTT. This sequence encodes CSASRRGEAFF.

The J gene is TRBJ2-1, the V gene TRBV20-1; D is possibly TRBD2 (5 bases). This CDR3 is built from 15 residues. Trimming took off 2 bases at V and 8 bases at J, with 19 bases between the two ends. In germline, CDR1 is DFQATT, CDR2 SNEGSKA (reference sequence). CDR3 in amino acids: CSARTPLGVIDEQFF. Written as DNA, the CDR3 is TGCAGTGCTAGAACGCCATTGGGAGTAATCGATGAGCAGTTCTTC.

The rearrangement links TRBV28 to TRBJ1-2, with no clear D. This CDR3 is 15 amino acids long. Germline CDR1 reads MDHEN; CDR2 reads SYDVKM. V lost 6 bases, J lost 4 bases, and 18 bases lay in between. CDR3: CASRRLRSSVYGYTF. CDR3 DNA sequence: TGTGCCAGCAGACGCCTCCGGAGCAGCGTCTATGGCTACACCTTC.

At least ten counts were recorded for this clonotype. This sequence joins TRBV28 and TRBJ2-1; unclear D gene. V lost 5 bases and J 8 bases, leaving 13 bases between the germline ends. The germline gives CDR1 MDHEN, CDR2 SYDVKM. This CDR3 contains 13 residues. This CDR3 is CASSPGLTDEQFF. CDR3 nucleotide sequence: TGTGCCAGCAGTCCCGGCCTTACCGATGAGCAGTTCTTC. Full variable domain (remainder filled in from reference TRBV28 and TRBJ2-1): DVKVTQSSRYLVKRTGEKVFLECVQDMDHENMFWYRQDPGLGLRLIYFSYDVKMKEKGDIPEGYSVSREKKERFSLILESASTNQTSMYLCASSPGLTDEQFFGPGTRLTVL.

This clonotype appeared a single time. This chain joins TRBV7-8 and TRBJ2-1; possible D gene TRBD2, 6 bases. The CDR3 runs 15 residues. Germline CDR1 and CDR2: SGHVS and FQNEAQ. V dropped 4 bases and J dropped 1 base, with 11 bases sitting between them. This chain's CDR3 is CASSSSSGSYNEQFF. CDR3 bases: TGTGCCAGCAGCTCGAGTAGCGGTTCCTACAATGAGCAGTTCTTC.

This clonotype has a count of ten or more. V usage is TRBV7-9 and J usage is TRBJ2-7; TRBD1 is a possible D gene (6 bases). CDR1 and CDR2 from the germline V gene are SEHNR and FQNEAQ (reference sequence). The germline V and J ends were trimmed by 4 bases and 5 bases, with 15 bases remaining between them. This CDR3 is 14 amino acids long. The CDR3 bases are TGTGCCAGCAGCTGGAGAGGGGGTATGGACGAGCAGTACTTC. Protein: CASSWRGGMDEQYF.